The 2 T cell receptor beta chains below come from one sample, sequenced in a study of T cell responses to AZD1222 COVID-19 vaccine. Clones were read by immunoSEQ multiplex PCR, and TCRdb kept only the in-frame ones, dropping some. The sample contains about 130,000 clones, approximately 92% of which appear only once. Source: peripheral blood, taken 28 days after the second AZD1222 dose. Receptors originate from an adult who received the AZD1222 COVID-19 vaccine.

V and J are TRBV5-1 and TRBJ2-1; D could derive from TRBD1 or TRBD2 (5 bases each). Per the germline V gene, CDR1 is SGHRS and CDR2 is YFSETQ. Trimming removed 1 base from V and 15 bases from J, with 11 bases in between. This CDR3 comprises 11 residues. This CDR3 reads CASSLRDQRFF. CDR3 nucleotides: TGCGCCAGCAGCTTGAGGGACCAAAGGTTCTTC.

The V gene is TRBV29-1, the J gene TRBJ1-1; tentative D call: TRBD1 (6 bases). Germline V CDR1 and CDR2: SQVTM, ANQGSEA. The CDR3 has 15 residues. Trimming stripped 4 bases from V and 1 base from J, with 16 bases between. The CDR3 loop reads CSVAGPGQRNTEAFF. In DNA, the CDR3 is TGCAGCGTTGCGGGTCCCGGACAGAGGAACACTGAAGCTTTCTTT.